The clone carrying this T cell receptor beta chain occurred once. Its target is not known. This entry comes from a study of T-cell memory formation after mild COVID-19. Background on the study: TCR clusters mostly belonged to single donors. Study results and caveats: Confirmation of SARS-CoV-2 specificity was lacking for second-wave clones peaking day 37.

TCRdb fed the 5' RACE reads into MiXCR, producing one record per CDR3 protein. The sample shows 200,000 to 300,000 distinct CDR3 sequences, over 15% of them seen only once. Germline V CDR1 and CDR2: SGHTA, FQGNSA. Trimming removed 5 bases from V and 6 bases from J, with 24 bases in between. The CDR3 loop spans 17 amino acids. Sequencing was carried out using PBMCs or a T cell subset sorted from them (not recorded which). The receptor was derived from a man aged 18 to 30 who had mild COVID-19 (a few samples of this study predate the infection). Cell type and time point are not known. The chain carries TRBV7-2 and TRBJ2-3, with D perhaps matching TRBD1 or TRBD2 (6 bases each). The CDR3 sequence is CASSPRGGTPSLDTQYF. Written as DNA, the CDR3 is TGTGCCAGCAGCCCCAGGGGCGGGACTCCCAGTCTGGATACGCAGTATTTT.